This T cell receptor beta chain was captured by sequencing in a study of blood T cell repertoires in COVID-19. Study as a whole: Samples of COVID-19 (acute and convalescent) were obtained from the United States, Italy and Spain. Nucleic acid was either cDNA or gDNA, and it came from T cells, B-cell-depleted T cells, or PBMCs.

V lost 0 bases and J lost 3; bases outside the gene matches: 14. CDR1 and CDR2 (germline): SGHAT, FQNNGV. The CDR3 sequence is 20 residues long. Original processing methods: The assay estimated nucleated cells by amplifying reference gene primers. The repertoire was sequenced with immunoSEQ multiplex PCR; TCRdb's copy has only in-frame clones and lacks some. That table gives V, J and clone size, and the DNA gave D and trimming. The table lists over 200,000 clones, about 85% of them singletons. The sample taken for sequencing was peripheral blood. V usage is TRBV11-2 and J usage is TRBJ2-7; 13 nucleotides agree with TRBD2. The sequence came from a woman over 75 with acute or convalescent COVID-19. The CDR3 DNA reads TGTGCCAGCAGCTTAGATCGACAGGTGACTAGCGGGAGGTTAGTCTACGAGCAGTACTTC. Translation gives CASSLDRQVTSGRLVYEQYF.